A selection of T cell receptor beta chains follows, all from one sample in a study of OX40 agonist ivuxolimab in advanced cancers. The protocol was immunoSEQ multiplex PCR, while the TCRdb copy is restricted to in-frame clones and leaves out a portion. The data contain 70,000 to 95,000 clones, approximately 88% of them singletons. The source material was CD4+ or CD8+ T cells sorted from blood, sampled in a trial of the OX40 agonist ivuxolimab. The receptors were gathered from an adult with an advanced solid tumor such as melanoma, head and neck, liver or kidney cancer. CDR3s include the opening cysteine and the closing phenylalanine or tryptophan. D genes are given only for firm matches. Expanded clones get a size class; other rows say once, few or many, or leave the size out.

cdr3_aa: CASSLRAGPKDEQFF; cdr3_nt: TGTGCCAGCAGCTTACGGGCAGGGCCTAAGGATGAGCAGTTCTTC; clone_size: NA; d_call: NA; v_call: TRBV7-2; j_call: TRBJ2-1
cdr3_aa: CASSLVVGARFF; cdr3_nt: TGTGCCAGCAGCTTGGTTGTCGGCGCCCGGTTCTTC; clone_size: NA; d_call: NA; v_call: TRBV5-8; j_call: TRBJ2-1
cdr3_aa: CASSLAGTKLSEQYF; cdr3_nt: TGTGCCAGCAGCTTAGCGGGGACTAAATTATCCGAGCAGTACTTC; clone_size: NA; d_call: TRBD2; v_call: TRBV7-6; j_call: TRBJ2-7
cdr3_aa: CAISETAAYNEQFF; cdr3_nt: TGTGCCATCAGTGAAACGGCTGCCTACAATGAGCAGTTCTTC; clone_size: NA; d_call: NA; v_call: TRBV10-3; j_call: TRBJ2-1
cdr3_aa: CAISDPSRGNTEAFF; cdr3_nt: TGTGCCATCAGTGACCCCTCCAGGGGGAACACTGAAGCTTTCTTT; clone_size: once; d_call: NA; v_call: TRBV10-3; j_call: TRBJ1-1
cdr3_aa: CASSRDRVDIQYF; cdr3_nt: TGTGCCAGCAGCCGGGACAGGGTGGACATTCAGTACTTC; clone_size: NA; d_call: TRBD1; v_call: TRBV6-5; j_call: TRBJ2-4
cdr3_aa: CASSLGAQGAYSPLHF; cdr3_nt: TGCGCCAGCAGCTTGGGGGCGCAGGGGGCTTATTCACCCCTCCACTTT; clone_size: NA; d_call: TRBD1; v_call: TRBV5-1; j_call: TRBJ1-6
cdr3_aa: CASSEAGGSHPNEQYF; cdr3_nt: TGTGCCAGCAGTGAAGCTGGCGGATCTCACCCCAACGAGCAGTACTTC; clone_size: NA; d_call: NA; v_call: TRBV6-1; j_call: TRBJ2-7
cdr3_aa: CASSLAAGGAYGYTF; cdr3_nt: TGTGCCAGCAGCTTGGCGGCAGGGGGAGCCTATGGCTACACCTTC; clone_size: NA; d_call: TRBD1; v_call: TRBV5-4; j_call: TRBJ1-2
cdr3_aa: CASSKQGGGQPQHF; cdr3_nt: TGTGCCAGCAGTAAACAGGGGGGGGGCCAGCCCCAGCATTTT; clone_size: NA; d_call: TRBD1; v_call: TRBV2; j_call: TRBJ1-5
cdr3_aa: CASSGRWGAQETQYF; cdr3_nt: TGTGCCAGCAGCGGACGTTGGGGAGCCCAAGAGACCCAGTACTTC; clone_size: NA; d_call: NA; v_call: TRBV21-1; j_call: TRBJ2-5
cdr3_aa: CASSIDSGGHTGELFF; cdr3_nt: TGTGCCAGTAGTATAGACAGCGGAGGGCACACCGGGGAGCTGTTTTTT; clone_size: NA; d_call: NA; v_call: TRBV19; j_call: TRBJ2-2
cdr3_aa: CAIRRDAVGDTQYF; cdr3_nt: TGTGCCATCAGACGGGACGCTGTAGGGGATACGCAGTATTTT; clone_size: NA; d_call: NA; v_call: TRBV10-3; j_call: TRBJ2-3
cdr3_aa: CASSLLSGNEKLFF; cdr3_nt: TGTGCCAGCAGCTTGTTGTCTGGGAATGAAAAACTGTTTTTT; clone_size: NA; d_call: NA; v_call: TRBV5-6; j_call: TRBJ1-4
cdr3_aa: CASSWDSDSYNSPLHF; cdr3_nt: TGTGCCAGCAGCTGGGACAGCGACTCCTATAATTCACCCCTCCACTTT; clone_size: NA; d_call: TRBD1; v_call: TRBV5-6; j_call: TRBJ1-6
cdr3_aa: CASIPNSQGDYGYTF; cdr3_nt: TGTGCCAGCATACCAAACTCACAGGGTGACTATGGCTACACCTTC; clone_size: NA; d_call: NA; v_call: TRBV2; j_call: TRBJ1-2
cdr3_aa: CASSKALPLKEHYGYTF; cdr3_nt: TGTGCCAGCAGCAAAGCCCTTCCCCTTAAGGAACACTATGGCTACACCTTC; clone_size: NA; d_call: NA; v_call: TRBV21-1; j_call: TRBJ1-2
cdr3_aa: CASSLGAGFSDTQYF; cdr3_nt: TGCGCCAGCAGCTTGGGGGCCGGATTCTCGGATACGCAGTATTTT; clone_size: NA; d_call: NA; v_call: TRBV5-1; j_call: TRBJ2-3
cdr3_aa: CASSRTKGASGYEQYF; cdr3_nt: TGTGCCAGTAGCCGCACAAAAGGGGCTAGCGGCTACGAGCAGTACTTC; clone_size: NA; d_call: TRBD2; v_call: TRBV19; j_call: TRBJ2-7
cdr3_aa: CASLTPGGYGYTF; cdr3_nt: TGTGCCAGTTTGACCCCGGGGGGCTATGGCTACACCTTC; clone_size: NA; d_call: NA; v_call: TRBV19; j_call: TRBJ1-2
cdr3_aa: CASSSAAYNEQFF; cdr3_nt: TGTGCCAGCAGCTCCGCAGCGTACAATGAGCAGTTCTTC; clone_size: NA; d_call: NA; v_call: TRBV7-2; j_call: TRBJ2-1
cdr3_aa: CASSPIGGANTEAFF; cdr3_nt: TGTGCCAGTAGTCCGATCGGGGGGGCGAACACTGAAGCTTTCTTT; clone_size: NA; d_call: NA; v_call: TRBV19; j_call: TRBJ1-1
cdr3_aa: CASSPQAGPTSTDTQYF; cdr3_nt: TGTGCCAGCAGTCCCCAAGCAGGCCCAACTAGCACAGATACGCAGTATTTT; clone_size: NA; d_call: NA; v_call: TRBV27; j_call: TRBJ2-3
cdr3_aa: CASSPTGVFNSPLHF; cdr3_nt: TGTGCCAGCAGTCCGACAGGGGTCTTCAATTCACCCCTCCACTTT; clone_size: NA; d_call: TRBD1; v_call: TRBV28; j_call: TRBJ1-6
cdr3_aa: CASSLQGGETQYF; cdr3_nt: TGCGCCAGCAGCCTCCAGGGAGGAGAGACCCAGTACTTC; clone_size: NA; d_call: NA; v_call: TRBV5-1; j_call: TRBJ2-5
cdr3_aa: CASSEEDRRTWNTEAFF; cdr3_nt: TGTGCCAGCAGTGAAGAGGACCGCCGAACATGGAATACTGAAGCTTTCTTT; clone_size: NA; d_call: NA; v_call: TRBV6-1; j_call: TRBJ1-1
cdr3_aa: CAWSASYEQYF; cdr3_nt: TGTGCCTGGAGTGCAAGTTACGAGCAGTACTTC; clone_size: NA; d_call: NA; v_call: TRBV30; j_call: TRBJ2-7
cdr3_aa: CASSPGYGTPEGSQHF; cdr3_nt: TGTGCCAGCAGCCCGGGTTACGGGACTCCAGAGGGATCCCAGCATTTT; clone_size: NA; d_call: NA; v_call: TRBV28; j_call: TRBJ1-5
cdr3_aa: CAWRIAGAETQYF; cdr3_nt: TGTGCCTGGAGGATAGCGGGAGCAGAGACCCAGTACTTC; clone_size: NA; d_call: TRBD2; v_call: TRBV30; j_call: TRBJ2-5
cdr3_aa: CASSSGINRITDTQYF; cdr3_nt: TGTGCCAGCAGCTCGGGCATAAACCGCATTACAGATACGCAGTATTTT; clone_size: NA; d_call: NA; v_call: TRBV6-6; j_call: TRBJ2-3
cdr3_aa: CASSQGPGTVVARRYTQYF; cdr3_nt: TGCGCCAGCAGCCAAGGACCGGGGACAGTCGTTGCTAGGAGGTATACGCAGTATTTT; clone_size: NA; d_call: TRBD1; v_call: TRBV4-1; j_call: TRBJ2-3
cdr3_aa: CASSLDRRSNEQFF; cdr3_nt: TGCGCCAGCAGCTTGGACAGGCGGTCCAATGAGCAGTTCTTC; clone_size: NA; d_call: NA; v_call: TRBV5-1; j_call: TRBJ2-1
cdr3_aa: CAISDRTRGGDYEQYF; cdr3_nt: TGTGCCATCAGTGATCGGACCCGGGGGGGTGACTACGAGCAGTACTTC; clone_size: NA; d_call: TRBD2; v_call: TRBV10-3; j_call: TRBJ2-7
cdr3_aa: CAAAGGGEGEKLFF; cdr3_nt: TGTGCCGCAGCAGGGGGGGGCGAAGGTGAAAAACTGTTTTTT; clone_size: once; d_call: TRBD1; v_call: TRBV6-1; j_call: TRBJ1-4
cdr3_aa: CASSPQGAEGYTF; cdr3_nt: TGTGCCAGCAGCCCACAGGGGGCCGAAGGCTACACCTTC; clone_size: few; d_call: TRBD1; v_call: TRBV2; j_call: TRBJ1-2
cdr3_aa: CASSLSLAGYEQYF; cdr3_nt: TGCGCCAGCAGCTTGAGTCTAGCGGGATACGAGCAGTACTTC; clone_size: once; d_call: TRBD2; v_call: TRBV5-1; j_call: TRBJ2-7
cdr3_aa: CARSLVLGNVGVLFYSNQPQHF; cdr3_nt: TGTGCCAGAAGCTTGGTCCTTGGTAATGTTGGGGTCCTATTTTATAGCAATCAGCCCCAGCATTTT; clone_size: NA; d_call: NA; v_call: TRBV5-3; j_call: TRBJ1-5
cdr3_aa: CASSFVGRDYGYTF; cdr3_nt: TGTGCCAGCAGTTTTGTGGGCAGGGACTATGGCTACACCTTC; clone_size: once; d_call: NA; v_call: TRBV27; j_call: TRBJ1-2
cdr3_aa: CSASYGEKLFF; cdr3_nt: TGCAGTGCTAGCTATGGGGAAAAACTGTTTTTT; clone_size: NA; d_call: NA; v_call: TRBV20-1; j_call: TRBJ1-4
cdr3_aa: CASSPGQGDYGYTF; cdr3_nt: TGTGCCAGCAGTCCAGGACAGGGTGACTATGGCTACACCTTC; clone_size: once; d_call: TRBD1; v_call: TRBV28; j_call: TRBJ1-2
cdr3_aa: CASSQGTSGNYEQYF; cdr3_nt: TGCGCCAGCAGCCAAGGGACTAGCGGAAACTACGAGCAGTACTTC; clone_size: NA; d_call: TRBD2; v_call: TRBV5-1; j_call: TRBJ2-7
cdr3_aa: CASSPGTDQPQHF; cdr3_nt: TGCGCCAGCAGCCCAGGGACAGATCAGCCCCAGCATTTT; clone_size: NA; d_call: TRBD1; v_call: TRBV5-1; j_call: TRBJ1-5
cdr3_aa: CASSEDGSSGNTIYF; cdr3_nt: TGTGCCAGCAGTGAAGACGGGAGCTCTGGAAACACCATATATTTT; clone_size: NA; d_call: NA; v_call: TRBV6-1; j_call: TRBJ1-3
cdr3_aa: CASSAQGAPTDTQYF; cdr3_nt: TGTGCCAGTAGTGCACAGGGGGCGCCCACAGATACGCAGTATTTT; clone_size: NA; d_call: TRBD1; v_call: TRBV19; j_call: TRBJ2-3
cdr3_aa: CASSRSQGGTYEQYF; cdr3_nt: TGTGCCAGCAGCCGATCACAGGGTGGGACGTACGAGCAGTACTTC; clone_size: NA; d_call: NA; v_call: TRBV28; j_call: TRBJ2-7
cdr3_aa: CASSSQDKGGYTF; cdr3_nt: TGTGCCAGCAGTTCCCAGGACAAAGGAGGCTACACCTTC; clone_size: NA; d_call: NA; v_call: TRBV28; j_call: TRBJ1-2
cdr3_aa: CASSPFGRTNTEAFF; cdr3_nt: TGCGCCAGCAGCCCATTTGGACGGACGAACACTGAAGCTTTCTTT; clone_size: once; d_call: NA; v_call: TRBV5-1; j_call: TRBJ1-1
cdr3_aa: CASKIGGLEQPQHF; cdr3_nt: TGTGCAAGTAAAATAGGGGGTTTGGAGCAGCCCCAGCATTTT; clone_size: NA; d_call: NA; v_call: TRBV19; j_call: TRBJ1-5